This paragraph covers one TCR beta chain sequence. The data were obtained in a study of blood T cell repertoires in COVID-19. Overall study: The United States, Italy and Spain were the sources of the acute and convalescent COVID-19 samples. T cells, B-cell-depleted T cells, or PBMCs supplied cDNA or gDNA.

TCRdb's copy holds only in-frame clones and misses some; the assay was immunoSEQ multiplex PCR. The sample contains 310,000 or so clones, approximately 90% of which appear only once. The CDR3 has 17 amino acids. The junction had 3 bases not matched to a gene; V was cut back by 2 bases and J by 0 bases. From germline, CDR1 is SGDLS and CDR2 YYNGEE. The TCR sequence derives from a woman aged 50 to 65 who had recovered from COVID-19. Sequencing was performed on peripheral blood. The rearrangement links TRBV9 to TRBJ2-6, with 9 bases aligning to TRBD1. The CDR3 region has the DNA TGTGCCAGCAGCGTTTTGACAGGGGGCTCTGGGGCCAACGTCCTGACTTTC. Amino acids: CASSVLTGGSGANVLTF. The variable domain in full, completed from reference TRBV9 and TRBJ2-6, reads DSGVTQTPKHLITATGQRVTLRCSPRSGDLSVYWYQQSLDQGLQFLIQYYNGEERAKGNILERFSAQQFPDLHSELNLSSLELGDSALYFCASSVLTGGSGANVLTFGAGSRLTVL.